The text below deals with one T cell receptor beta chain. This clonotype has a handful of counts. Its antigen has not been determined. Per-base quality was not reported, and no clone a single base away is much larger than it. For sequencing, an Illumina NovaSeq 6000 was employed. TCRalpha and TCRbeta cDNA libraries were built by 5'RACE with constant-segment primers, adding sample barcodes and unique molecular identifiers. RNA was extracted from every sample with Trizol reagent. The libraries were amplified in two PCR steps, and the second step added a second sample barcode and Illumina TruSeq adapters. Sequencing of the libraries was done on an Illumina NovaSeq, producing 2 x 150 bp paired-end reads. Concerning the study's data processing: Demultiplexing of reads and collapsing into UMI-guided consensus sequences were performed with migec v1.2.7. Using mixcr v2.1.11, UMI consensuses were aligned to TRA and TRB V and J templates and then assembled into clonotypes. Expanded or contracted clonotypes were those called significant by both edgeR and NoisET, with noise models trained on biological replicates. edgeR calls used a false discovery rate-adjusted p below 0.01 and a log2 fold-change threshold of 1. As an exploratory analysis of dynamics, PCA with hierarchical clustering was applied to max-normalized trajectories of the 1000 most abundant clonotypes. Separately sequenced CD4+ and CD8+ repertoires were used to assign the CD4 or CD8 phenotype of responding clones. TCRdb took the public reads, trimmed them with fastp at Q25, ran MiXCR for clone calling and kept in-frame beta chains. Identical CDR3 protein sequences are pooled into one entry, listed with their most common genes and DNA. Clone size and V and J calls follow TCRdb, not the original study. In all, the sample holds some 120,000 distinct CDR3 sequences, and 5% to 6.5% of those were seen once. The ten largest clones represent 2% to 2.5% of the sample.

The source of the sample is a study of T-cell memory formation after mild COVID-19 (dated by TCRdb to the early 2020s). Notes on the research overall: Most TCR sequence clusters were specific to one of the two donors. The cohort comprised two young, previously healthy adult volunteers, one female and one male. In two donors, T-cell clones that expanded and contracted after mild COVID-19 were followed by sequencing TCRalpha and TCRbeta repertoires longitudinally. The paper as a whole reports these results and caveats: Contracting CD4+ clones appeared mostly in the CM and EM memory subsets, whereas CD8+ clones were enriched in EMRA. SARS-CoV-2 specificity of the second-wave clones peaking on day 37 was not confirmed. Clones that contracted from day 15 to 85 showed balanced CD4/CD8 phenotypes, whereas a second wave of clones that expanded from day 15 to 37 leaned towards CD4+. Some responding clones were detected in pre-infection memory, which suggested that pre-existing cross-reactive memory T cells had joined the SARS-CoV-2 response. The study covered only a couple of mild cases, and larger cohorts including severe cases with pre-infection samples were considered necessary.

PBMCs were isolated by Ficoll-Paque density gradient centrifugation. Between the V and J ends, shortened by 6 bases and 1 base respectively, the junction contains 13 bases. The CDR3 numbers 14 residues from cysteine through phenylalanine. This entry keeps only the CDR3 DNA: 42 bases, framed from base 1. The germline V gene gives CDR1 as SGHTA and CDR2 as FQGNSA. The sequenced sample was PBMCs or a T cell subset sorted from them (not recorded which). This clonotype originated in an adult woman who had mild COVID-19 (a few samples of this study predate the infection). The sample titles of this study are shuffled in the database, so cell type and time point are left out; the donor was told from shared clones. The chain was built from TRBV7-2 and TRBJ2-7; no confident D gene assignment can be made. The CDR3 region: CASRERTGSYEQYF. The sequenced DNA: TGTGCCAGCAGAGAAAGGACCGGATCCTACGAGCAGTACTTC.